The 27 T cell receptor beta chains given below trace back to one sample, sequenced in a study of early T cells in non-severe SARS-CoV-2 infection. In TCRdb, the 5' RACE reads were re-called with MiXCR into one record per CDR3 protein. This table has around 40,000 distinct CDR3 sequences, under 8% appearing once. Input material: whole blood. The receptors originated from an adult who was a healthcare worker with PCR-confirmed SARS-CoV-2 infection or an uninfected control (not recorded which).

At least ten counts were recorded for this clonotype. The rearrangement joins TRBV27 to TRBJ2-7; D ambiguous. Germline CDR1 reads MNHEY; CDR2 reads SMNVEV (reference sequence). Trimming removed 5 bases at V and 4 bases at J, with 12 bases between. CDR3 length equals 13 residues. CDR3 sequence reads: CASSTDPLYEQYF. CDR3 DNA sequence: TGTGCCAGCAGTACGGACCCCCTGTACGAGCAGTACTTC.

This clonotype was seen repeatedly, ten times or more. The chain has TRBV10-3 and TRBJ2-2; TRBD2 might be the D (6 bases). The CDR3 has 13 amino acids. V lost 8 bases and J lost 4, with 11 bases in between. Germline loops: CDR1 ENHRY, CDR2 SYGVKD. CDR3 in amino acids: CAIVTSTTGELFF. CDR3 DNA: TGTGCCATCGTAACTAGCACCACCGGGGAGCTGTTTTTT.

Ten or more counts support this clonotype. J is TRBJ2-1 and V is TRBV10-3, with TRBD1 as a possible D gene (5 bases). V was clipped by 5 bases and J by 0 bases, with 11 bases between them. This CDR3 comprises 15 residues. Germline V CDR1 and CDR2: ENHRY, SYGVKD. CDR3 DNA sequence: TGTGCCATCAGTCCAGGGTCTAGCTCCTACAATGAGCAGTTCTTC. Translated, it gives CAISPGSSSYNEQFF.

This clonotype has a count of ten or more. The chain carries TRBV28 and TRBJ2-3; 13 positions match TRBD2. The CDR3 consists of 15 residues. Trimming removed 4 bases from V and 5 bases from J; junction bases left unmatched: 3. The germline V gene has CDR1 MDHEN and CDR2 SYDVKM. CDR3 amino acids: CASSSLAGGGDTQYF. In DNA form, the CDR3 reads TGTGCCAGCAGTTCACTAGCGGGAGGGGGAGATACGCAGTATTTT.

This clonotype was seen a few times. The V gene is TRBV3-1, the J gene TRBJ2-1; D not resolved. Trimming removed 4 bases from V and 0 bases from J, with 10 bases in between. The CDR3 length is 15 residues. CDR1 LGHDT and CDR2 YNNKEL come from the germline V gene (reference sequence). The CDR3 spells CASSPYRSSYNEQFF. In nucleotides, the CDR3 is TGTGCCAGCAGCCCATATCGAAGCTCCTACAATGAGCAGTTCTTC.

This clonotype turned up a few times. The V and J genes are TRBV7-8 and TRBJ2-7, with 9 bases that match TRBD2. This CDR3 has 13 amino acids. V dropped 5 bases and J dropped 4; count of bases not matched to a gene: 3. Germline assignment: CDR1 SGHVS and CDR2 FQNEAQ. CDR3 nucleotide sequence: TGTGCCAGCAGCCCTAGCGGGATTTACGAGCAGTACTTC. It specifies CASSPSGIYEQYF.

This clonotype was seen repeatedly, ten times or more. The V gene is TRBV7-2, the J gene TRBJ2-1; 11 positions match TRBD1. Germline lookup yields CDR1 SGHTA and CDR2 FQGNSA. CDR3 length: 16 amino acids. Germline trimming cut 2 bases from V and 6 bases from J; bases unmatched to any gene: 6. The CDR3 coding sequence is TGTGCCAGCAGCTTACGTTCCGGGACAGGGGGCAATGAGCAGTTCTTC. This translates into CASSLRSGTGGNEQFF.

This clonotype was recorded a few times. The chain employs TRBV20-1 and TRBJ1-3; D is ambiguous. CDR1 is DFQATT and CDR2 is SNEGSKA in the germline V gene (reference sequence). V gave up 3 bases and J gave up 3 bases, with 3 bases separating them. The CDR3 has 11 residues. CDR3 residues: CSASSGNTIYF. CDR3 coding DNA: TGCAGTGCTAGTAGTGGAAACACCATATATTTT.

This clonotype was counted at least ten times. The chain combines TRBV27 with TRBJ2-7; TRBD1 is a possible D gene (5 bases). Trimming took 6 bases from V and 6 from J, leaving 9 bases between them. Germline V CDR1 and CDR2: MNHEY, SMNVEV (reference sequence). The CDR3 covers 11 residues. For the CDR3, the DNA is TGTGCCAGCAGAAGCAGGGTCGAGCAGTACTTC. Translated: CASRSRVEQYF.

This clonotype was seen repeatedly, ten times or more. This sequence joins TRBV20-1 and TRBJ2-5, with D possibly called TRBD1 or TRBD2 (5 bases each). The CDR3 length is 14 residues. V lost 8 bases, J lost 5 bases, and 21 bases lay in between. The germline V gene encodes CDR1 DFQATT and CDR2 SNEGSKA (reference sequence). CDR3 in amino acids: CSSEKDQGPETQYF. The CDR3 region has the DNA TGCAGTTCGGAGAAGGATCAGGGACCTGAGACCCAGTACTTC.

This clonotype was recorded many times. The gene calls are TRBV28 and TRBJ2-7; D could derive from TRBD1 or TRBD2 (5 bases each). Trimming shortened V by 3 bases and J by 2 bases, and 8 bases separated the two germline ends. This CDR3 has 13 residues. Germline lookup yields CDR1 MDHEN and CDR2 SYDVKM. CDR3 coding DNA: TGTGCCAGCAGTTTTCCGGGACCCTACGAGCAGTACTTC. Translation: CASSFPGPYEQYF.

This clonotype was counted a few times. The rearrangement links TRBV2 to TRBJ2-1; no firm D call. Per the germline V gene, CDR1 is SNHLY and CDR2 is FYNNEI. Trimming left V 5 bases short and J 3 bases short, with 5 bases between. The CDR3 is 12 amino acids. The CDR3 nucleotides read TGTGCCAGCAGTTTGAACTACAATGAGCAGTTCTTC. Translation gives CASSLNYNEQFF.

This clonotype has at least ten counts. This chain uses TRBV20-1 with TRBJ2-7; a possible D gene is TRBD1 (6 bases). The germline CDR1 and CDR2 sequences are DFQATT and SNEGSKA (reference sequence). Trimming left V 5 bases short and J 4 bases short, with 12 bases between. This CDR3 spans 12 amino acids. The DNA for the CDR3 is TGCAGTGCTGATTCCAGGGGTTACGAGCAGTACTTC. It specifies CSADSRGYEQYF.

This clonotype was picked up many times. The chain has TRBV7-9 and TRBJ1-1, with unresolved D. This CDR3 spans 14 amino acids. The germline V gene has CDR1 SEHNR and CDR2 FQNEAQ (reference sequence). Trimming shortened V by 3 bases and J by 4 bases, and 12 bases separated the two germline ends. Here the CDR3 reads CASSLTTPPTEAFF. As DNA, the CDR3 is TGTGCCAGCAGCTTGACGACACCCCCCACTGAAGCTTTCTTT.

This clonotype has ten or more counts. This chain uses TRBV7-8 with TRBJ2-6; possible D gene TRBD2, 5 bases. The V gene lost 8 bases and the J gene lost 5 bases, with 10 bases spanning the gap. The CDR3 spans 13 residues. Germline V lookup: CDR1 SGHVS, CDR2 FQNEAQ. The CDR3 bases are TGTGCCAGCTGGGAGACTAGGGCCAACGTCCTGACTTTC. Amino acids: CASWETRANVLTF.

Only a few counts were recorded for this clonotype. The CDR3 nucleotides are TGTGCCAGCAATGAGGGACTAGCGGGCCACGAGCAGTACTTC. The encoded protein is CASNEGLAGHEQYF. The gene calls are TRBV12-3 or TRBV12-4 and TRBJ2-7, with 12 bases fitting TRBD2. The CDR3 runs to 14 residues. After removal of 7 bases from V and 5 bases from J, the junction contained 6 bases not matched to a gene.

This clonotype was observed a few times. The chain is built from TRBV24-1 and TRBJ2-2, with D maybe TRBD2 (6 bases). Germline V lookup: CDR1 KGHDR, CDR2 SFDVKD. The V gene lost 2 bases and the J gene lost 6 bases, with 12 bases spanning the gap. The CDR3 runs to 15 residues. The CDR3 is CATSDWGLGAGELFF. In nucleotides, the CDR3 is TGTGCCACCAGTGATTGGGGACTGGGTGCCGGGGAGCTGTTTTTT.

This clonotype was seen at least ten times. CDR3 nucleotides: TGCGCCAGCAGCCAAGTCCGTTACTCCTACAATGAGCAGTTCTTC. It yields the protein CASSQVRYSYNEQFF. V and J are TRBV4-1 and TRBJ2-1; D remains unclear. CDR3 length equals 15 residues. Germline V gene sequence: CDR1 MGHRA, CDR2 YSYEKL. With 1 base removed from V and 0 bases from J, the gap between germline ends came to 7 bases.

This clonotype was found many times. This sequence joins TRBV7-3 and TRBJ2-1; D remains unclear. V shed 5 bases and J shed 4 bases, with 12 bases lying between them. CDR3 length: 14 amino acids. Germline values: CDR1 SGHTA, CDR2 FQGTGA. In DNA, the CDR3 is TGTGCCAGCAGCCCGATTAGAACGTACAATGAGCAGTTCTTC. Its translation: CASSPIRTYNEQFF.

In its sample, this clonotype was seen many times. J is TRBJ2-3 and V is TRBV5-1; D may match TRBD1 or TRBD2 (5 bases each). Germline CDR1 is SGHRS and CDR2 is YFSETQ. V lost 2 bases and J lost 5, with 9 bases in between. The CDR3 extends over 13 amino acids. The CDR3 spells CASSFWGRDTQYF. As DNA, the CDR3 is TGCGCCAGCAGCTTTTGGGGGAGAGATACGCAGTATTTT. Based on the CDR3 plus reference TRBV5-1 and TRBJ2-3, the full variable domain is KAGVTQTPRYLIKTRGQQVTLSCSPISGHRSVSWYQQTPGQGLQFLFEYFSETQRNKGNFPGRFSGRQFSNSRSEMNVSTLELGDSALYLCASSFWGRDTQYFGPGTRLTVL.

This clonotype has ten or more counts. The chain joins TRBV28 to TRBJ2-4, with 7 positions matching TRBD2. Per the germline V gene, CDR1 is MDHEN and CDR2 is SYDVKM. The CDR3 totals 17 residues. Trimming cost V 10 bases and J 4 bases; bases outside gene matches: 19. The CDR3 is CAILPAGKDVGKNIQYF. The CDR3 DNA reads TGTGCCATCCTCCCAGCGGGAAAGGATGTAGGGAAAAACATTCAGTACTTC.

This clonotype has a handful of counts. V gene TRBV29-1 combines with J gene TRBJ2-7, with 16 bases identical to TRBD2. CDR3 length equals 15 residues. The V segment lost 4 bases and the J segment 4 bases; nucleotides outside the gene matches: 4. Germline CDR1 reads SQVTM; CDR2 reads ANQGSEA. CDR3 amino acids: CSVAPGLAGGYEQYF. The CDR3 coding sequence is TGCAGCGTTGCCCCGGGACTAGCGGGAGGGTACGAGCAGTACTTC.

In this sample, this clonotype turned up a few times. The chain has TRBV3-1 and TRBJ1-1; D gene unclear. V gave up 2 bases and J gave up 0 bases, with 7 bases separating them. Germline CDR1 is LGHDT and CDR2 is YNNKEL (reference sequence). This CDR3 spans 14 amino acids. The CDR3 loop is CASSQSQVNTEAFF. CDR3 bases: TGTGCCAGCAGCCAATCTCAGGTGAACACTGAAGCTTTCTTT.

This clonotype showed up just a few times. CDR3 nucleotides: TGTGCCAGCAGCTTGAACATGGCGTCAGACATGGGCTACGAGCAGTACTTC. Protein sequence: CASSLNMASDMGYEQYF. The chain couples TRBV5-6 to TRBJ2-7; D ambiguous. V shed 1 base and J shed 3 bases, with 20 bases lying between them. This CDR3 is built from 17 residues. CDR1 SGHDT and CDR2 YYEEEE come from the germline V gene. The full variable domain, its missing parts supplied by reference TRBV5-6 and TRBJ2-7, is DAGVTQSPTHLIKTRGQQVTLRCSPKSGHDTVSWYQQALGQGPQFIFQYYEEEERQRGNFPDRFSGHQFPNYSSELNVNALLLGDSALYLCASSLNMASDMGYEQYFGPGTRLTVT.

There are many counts of this clonotype. The chain recombines TRBV7-9 with TRBJ1-5, with 9 bases identical to TRBD1. V gave up 3 bases and J gave up 5 bases; unmatched junction bases: 2. The CDR3 covers 14 residues. The germline gives CDR1 SEHNR, CDR2 FQNEAQ (reference sequence). CDR3 loop: CASSLGQGYQPQHF. CDR3 nucleotides: TGTGCCAGCAGCTTGGGACAGGGCTATCAGCCCCAGCATTTT.

This clonotype was seen at least ten times. The V gene is TRBV4-1, the J gene TRBJ2-1, with TRBD2 as a possible D gene (6 bases). This CDR3 region has 18 residues. Germline assignment: CDR1 MGHRA and CDR2 YSYEKL. Trimming shortened V by 1 base and J by 9 bases, and 25 bases separated the two germline ends. In nucleotides, the CDR3 is TGCGCCAGCAGCCAAGCCATCATACGGGAGCTCAAATGGAGTGAGCAGTTCTTC. Amino acid sequence: CASSQAIIRELKWSEQFF.

This sequence joins TRBV18 and TRBJ2-3, with unresolved D. CDR1 and CDR2 from the germline V gene are KGHSH and LQKENI. The CDR3 is 14 amino acids. The V end was cut by 0 bases, the J end by 6 bases, with 10 bases between. CDR3 sequence: CASSPPSEADTQYF. The DNA for the CDR3 is TGTGCCAGCTCACCACCTTCGGAAGCTGATACGCAGTATTTT.